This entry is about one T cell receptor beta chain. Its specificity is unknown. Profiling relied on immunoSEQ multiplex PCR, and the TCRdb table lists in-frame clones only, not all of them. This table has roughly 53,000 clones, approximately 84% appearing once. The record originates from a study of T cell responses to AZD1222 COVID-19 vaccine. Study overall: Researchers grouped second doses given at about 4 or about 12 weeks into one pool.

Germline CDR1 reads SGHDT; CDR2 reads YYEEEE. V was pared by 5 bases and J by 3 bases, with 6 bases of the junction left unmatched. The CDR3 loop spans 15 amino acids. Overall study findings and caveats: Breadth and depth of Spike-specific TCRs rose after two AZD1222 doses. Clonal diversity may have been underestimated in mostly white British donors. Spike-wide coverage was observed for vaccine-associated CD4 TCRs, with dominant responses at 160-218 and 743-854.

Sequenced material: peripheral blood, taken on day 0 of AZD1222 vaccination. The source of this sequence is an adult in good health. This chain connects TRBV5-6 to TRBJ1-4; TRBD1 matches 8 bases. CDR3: CASRRTGGPNEKLFF. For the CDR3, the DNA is TGTGCCAGCAGGAGAACAGGGGGACCTAATGAAAAACTGTTTTTT. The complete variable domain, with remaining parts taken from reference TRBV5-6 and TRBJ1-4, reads DAGVTQSPTHLIKTRGQQVTLRCSPKSGHDTVSWYQQALGQGPQFIFQYYEEEERQRGNFPDRFSGHQFPNYSSELNVNALLLGDSALYLCASRRTGGPNEKLFFGSGTQLSVL.